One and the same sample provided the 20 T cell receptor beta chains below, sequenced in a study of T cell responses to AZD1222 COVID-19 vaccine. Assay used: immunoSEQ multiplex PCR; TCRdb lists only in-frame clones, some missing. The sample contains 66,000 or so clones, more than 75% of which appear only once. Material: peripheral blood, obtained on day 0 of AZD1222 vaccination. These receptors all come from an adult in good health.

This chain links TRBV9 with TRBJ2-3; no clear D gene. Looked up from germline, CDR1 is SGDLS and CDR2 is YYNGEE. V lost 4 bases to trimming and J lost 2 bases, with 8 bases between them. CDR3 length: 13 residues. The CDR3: CASSQHPTDTQYF. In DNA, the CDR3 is TGTGCCAGCAGCCAGCACCCCACAGATACGCAGTATTTT. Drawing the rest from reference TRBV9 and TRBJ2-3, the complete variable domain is DSGVTQTPKHLITATGQRVTLRCSPRSGDLSVYWYQQSLDQGLQFLIQYYNGEERAKGNILERFSAQQFPDLHSELNLSSLELGDSALYFCASSQHPTDTQYFGPGTRLTVL.

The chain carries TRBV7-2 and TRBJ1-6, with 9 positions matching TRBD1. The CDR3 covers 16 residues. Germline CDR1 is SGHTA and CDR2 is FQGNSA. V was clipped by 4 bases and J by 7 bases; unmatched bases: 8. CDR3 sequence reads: CASSYNPGTGNSPLHF. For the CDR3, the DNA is TGTGCCAGCAGCTATAATCCCGGGACAGGGAATTCACCCCTCCACTTT.

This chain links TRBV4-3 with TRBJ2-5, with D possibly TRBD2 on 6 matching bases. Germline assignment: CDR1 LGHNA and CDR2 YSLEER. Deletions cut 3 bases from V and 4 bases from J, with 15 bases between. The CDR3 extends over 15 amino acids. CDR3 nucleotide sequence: TGCGCCAGCAGCCAGCACGGCTTGGAGGGAGAGACCCAGTACTTC. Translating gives CASSQHGLEGETQYF.

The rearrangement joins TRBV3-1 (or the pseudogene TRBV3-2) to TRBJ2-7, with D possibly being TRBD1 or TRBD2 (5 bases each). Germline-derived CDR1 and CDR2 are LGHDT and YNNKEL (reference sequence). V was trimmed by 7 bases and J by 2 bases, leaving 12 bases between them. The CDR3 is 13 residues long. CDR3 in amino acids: CASTGTEAYEQYF. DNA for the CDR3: TGTGCCAGCACCGGGACGGAAGCCTACGAGCAGTACTTC.

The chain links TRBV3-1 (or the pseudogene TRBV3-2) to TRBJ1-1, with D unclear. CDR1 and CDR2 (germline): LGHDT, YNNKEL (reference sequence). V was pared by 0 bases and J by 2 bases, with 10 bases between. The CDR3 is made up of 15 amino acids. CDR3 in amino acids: CASSQDSQINTEAFF. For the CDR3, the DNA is TGTGCCAGCAGCCAAGACAGCCAGATTAACACTGAAGCTTTCTTT.

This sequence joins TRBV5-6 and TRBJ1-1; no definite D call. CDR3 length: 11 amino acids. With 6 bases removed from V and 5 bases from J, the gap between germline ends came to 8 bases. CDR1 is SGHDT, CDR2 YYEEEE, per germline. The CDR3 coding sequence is TGTGCCAGCATCCGAGGAACTGAAGCTTTCTTT. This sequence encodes CASIRGTEAFF.

The CDR3 DNA is TGTGCCAGCAGCTTTGGACTTCAAGAGACCCAGTACTTC. It is translated as CASSFGLQETQYF. The V gene is TRBV7-9, the J gene TRBJ2-5; D is possibly TRBD2 (5 bases). The germline V and J ends were trimmed by 3 bases and 2 bases, with 7 bases remaining between them. Germline V gives CDR1 SEHNR, CDR2 FQNEAQ (reference sequence). The CDR3 length is 13 residues. Based on the CDR3 plus reference TRBV7-9 and TRBJ2-5, the full variable domain is DTGVSQNPRHKITKRGQNVTFRCDPISEHNRLYWYRQTLGQGPEFLTYFQNEAQLEKSRLLSDRFSAERPKGSFSTLEIQRTEQGDSAMYLCASSFGLQETQYFGPGTRLLVL.

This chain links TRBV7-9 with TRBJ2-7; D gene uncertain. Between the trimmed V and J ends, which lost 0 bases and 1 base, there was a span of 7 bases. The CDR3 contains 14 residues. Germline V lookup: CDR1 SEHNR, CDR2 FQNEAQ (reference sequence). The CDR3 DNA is TGTGCCAGCAGCTTAGCGCCTAGTTCCTACGAGCAGTACTTC. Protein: CASSLAPSSYEQYF.

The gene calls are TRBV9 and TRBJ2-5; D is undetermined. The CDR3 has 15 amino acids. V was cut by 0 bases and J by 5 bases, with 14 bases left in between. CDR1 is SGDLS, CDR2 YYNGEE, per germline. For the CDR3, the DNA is TGTGCCAGCAGCGTAGGGGCTGGGGTCGGGGAGACCCAGTACTTC. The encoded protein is CASSVGAGVGETQYF.

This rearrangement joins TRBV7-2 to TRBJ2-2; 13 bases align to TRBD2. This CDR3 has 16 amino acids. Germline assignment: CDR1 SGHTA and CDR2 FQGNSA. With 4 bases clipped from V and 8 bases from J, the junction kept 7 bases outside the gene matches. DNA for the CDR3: TGTGCCAGCAGCTACCGGACTAGCGGGAGTTCAGGGGAGCTGTTTTTT. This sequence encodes CASSYRTSGSSGELFF.

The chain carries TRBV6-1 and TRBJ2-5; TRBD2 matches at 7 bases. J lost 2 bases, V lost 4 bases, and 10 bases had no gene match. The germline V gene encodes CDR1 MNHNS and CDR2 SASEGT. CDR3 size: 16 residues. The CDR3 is CASSGAELALQETQYF. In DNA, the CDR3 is TGTGCCAGCAGTGGGGCAGAACTAGCGCTACAAGAGACCCAGTACTTC.

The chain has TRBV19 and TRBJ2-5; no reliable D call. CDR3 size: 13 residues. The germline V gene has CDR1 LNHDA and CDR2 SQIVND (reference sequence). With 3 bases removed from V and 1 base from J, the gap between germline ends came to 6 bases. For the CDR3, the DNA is TGTGCCAGTAGTATTGGAGTCCAAGAGACCCAGTACTTC. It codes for CASSIGVQETQYF.

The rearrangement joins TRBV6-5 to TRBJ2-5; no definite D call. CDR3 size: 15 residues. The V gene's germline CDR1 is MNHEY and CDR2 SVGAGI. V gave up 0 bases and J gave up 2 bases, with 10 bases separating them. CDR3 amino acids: CASSYSRLEQETQYF. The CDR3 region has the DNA TGTGCCAGCAGTTACTCCCGGCTAGAACAAGAGACCCAGTACTTC.

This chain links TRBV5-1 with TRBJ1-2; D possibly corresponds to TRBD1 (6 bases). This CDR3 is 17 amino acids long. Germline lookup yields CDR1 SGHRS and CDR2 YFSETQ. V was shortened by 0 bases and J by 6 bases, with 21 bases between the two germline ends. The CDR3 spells CASSLEGQGIADNGYTF. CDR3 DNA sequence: TGCGCCAGCAGCTTGGAAGGGCAGGGGATAGCAGATAATGGCTACACCTTC.

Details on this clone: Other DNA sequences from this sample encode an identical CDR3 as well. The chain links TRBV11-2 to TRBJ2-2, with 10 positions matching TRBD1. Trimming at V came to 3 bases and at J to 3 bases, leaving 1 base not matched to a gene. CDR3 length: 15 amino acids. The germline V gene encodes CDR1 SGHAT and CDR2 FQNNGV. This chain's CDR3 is CASSFGTGDTGELFF. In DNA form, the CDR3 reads TGTGCCAGCAGCTTTGGGACAGGGGACACCGGGGAGCTGTTTTTT. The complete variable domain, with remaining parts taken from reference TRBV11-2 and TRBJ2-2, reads EAGVAQSPRYKIIEKRQSVAFWCNPISGHATLYWYQQILGQGPKLLIQFQNNGVVDDSQLPKDRFSAERLKGVDSTLKIQPAKLEDSAVYLCASSFGTGDTGELFFGEGSRLTVL.

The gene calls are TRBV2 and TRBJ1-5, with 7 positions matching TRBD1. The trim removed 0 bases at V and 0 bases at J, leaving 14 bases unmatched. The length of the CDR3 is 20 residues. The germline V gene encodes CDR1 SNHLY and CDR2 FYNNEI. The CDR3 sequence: CASSEARTLKTGNSNQPQHF. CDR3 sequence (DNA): TGTGCCAGCAGTGAAGCGCGTACTCTTAAGACAGGGAATAGCAATCAGCCCCAGCATTTT.

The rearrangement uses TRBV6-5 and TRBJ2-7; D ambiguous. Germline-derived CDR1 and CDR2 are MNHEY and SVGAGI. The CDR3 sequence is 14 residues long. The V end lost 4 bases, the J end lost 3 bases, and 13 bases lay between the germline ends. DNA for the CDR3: TGTGCCAGCAGTTTTTATCCGTCCCGCTACGAGCAGTACTTC. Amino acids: CASSFYPSRYEQYF.

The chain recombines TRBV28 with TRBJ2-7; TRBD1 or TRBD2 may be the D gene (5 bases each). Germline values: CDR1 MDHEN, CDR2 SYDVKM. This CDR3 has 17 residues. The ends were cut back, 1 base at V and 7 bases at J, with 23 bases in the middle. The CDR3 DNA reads TGTGCCAGCAGTTTATTCATGATCCGGGACCAAGCCGGGGAGCAGTACTTC. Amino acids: CASSLFMIRDQAGEQYF.

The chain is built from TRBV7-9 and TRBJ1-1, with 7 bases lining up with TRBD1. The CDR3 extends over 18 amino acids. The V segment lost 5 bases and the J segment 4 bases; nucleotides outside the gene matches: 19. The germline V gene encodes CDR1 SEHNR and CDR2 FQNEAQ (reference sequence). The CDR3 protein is CASSPFGTVQKGGTEAFF. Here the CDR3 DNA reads TGTGCCAGCAGCCCGTTCGGGACAGTCCAAAAAGGTGGCACTGAAGCTTTCTTT.

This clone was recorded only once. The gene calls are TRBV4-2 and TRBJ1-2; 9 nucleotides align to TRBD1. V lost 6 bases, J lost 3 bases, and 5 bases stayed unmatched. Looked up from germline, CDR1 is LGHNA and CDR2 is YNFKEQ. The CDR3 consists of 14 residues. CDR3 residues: CASRETGGDYGYTF. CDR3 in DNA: TGTGCCAGCAGGGAGACAGGGGGGGACTATGGCTACACCTTC.